One TCR beta chain is described in this entry. Its cognate antigen is unknown. The data stem from a study of CD8+CD57+ T cells in acquired aplastic anemia. Previously, flow cytometry had revealed CD8+CD57+ cell expansion in the patients chosen for sequencing. Regarding the study as a whole: Around 27 was the count of CD8+ CDR3 sequences that patients shared with controls.

The template for TCR beta VDJ and CDR3 sequence profiling was genomic DNA. TCRdb re-derived calls from the reads in MiXCR, one entry per CDR3 protein. The repertoire has about 240,000 distinct CDR3 sequences, approximately 45% of them found once; the top ten carry 7% to 9.5%. CDR1 and CDR2 from the germline V gene are LNHNV and YYDKDF (reference sequence). The CDR3 totals 16 residues. With 3 bases removed from V and 0 bases from J, the gap between germline ends came to 14 bases. Sequenced input: sorted CD4+, CD8+, or CD8+CD57+ T cells (not recorded which) from PBMCs. The receptor was derived from a human donor with aplastic anemia. The genes are TRBV15 and TRBJ1-1; D gene uncertain. CDR3 protein: CATSSQDKDLNTEAFF. The CDR3 DNA reads TGTGCCACCAGCAGCCAAGATAAGGATCTGAACACTGAAGCTTTCTTT.